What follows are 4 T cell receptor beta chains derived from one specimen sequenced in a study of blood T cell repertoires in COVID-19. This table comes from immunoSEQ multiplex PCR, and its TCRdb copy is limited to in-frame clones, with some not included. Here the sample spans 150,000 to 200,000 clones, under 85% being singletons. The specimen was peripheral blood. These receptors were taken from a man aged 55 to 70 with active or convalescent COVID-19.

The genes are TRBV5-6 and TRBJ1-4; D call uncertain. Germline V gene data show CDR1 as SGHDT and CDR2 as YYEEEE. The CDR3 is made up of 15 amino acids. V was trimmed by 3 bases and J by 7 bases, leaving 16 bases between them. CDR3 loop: CASSSVQSSGEKLFF. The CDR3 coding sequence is TGTGCCAGCAGCTCAGTACAGTCCTCCGGTGAAAAACTGTTTTTT.

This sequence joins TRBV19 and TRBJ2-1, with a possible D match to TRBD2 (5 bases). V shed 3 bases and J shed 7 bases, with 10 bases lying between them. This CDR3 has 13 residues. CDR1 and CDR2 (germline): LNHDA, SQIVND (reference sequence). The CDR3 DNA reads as TGTGCCAGTAGTATCGGCCGCGGGAATGAGCAGTTCTTC. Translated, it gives CASSIGRGNEQFF.

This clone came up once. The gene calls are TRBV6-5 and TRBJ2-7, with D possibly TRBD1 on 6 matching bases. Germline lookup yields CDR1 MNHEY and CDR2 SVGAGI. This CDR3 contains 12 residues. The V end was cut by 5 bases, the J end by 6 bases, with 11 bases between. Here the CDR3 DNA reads TGTGCCAGCAGTAAACAGGGTGGCGAGCAGTACTTC. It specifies CASSKQGGEQYF.

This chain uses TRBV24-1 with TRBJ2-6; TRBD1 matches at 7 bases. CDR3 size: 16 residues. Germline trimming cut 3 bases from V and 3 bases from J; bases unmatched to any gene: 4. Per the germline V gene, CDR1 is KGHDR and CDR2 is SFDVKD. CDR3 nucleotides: TGTGCCACCAGTGATAGACAGGGCGGTGGGGCCAACGTCCTGACTTTC. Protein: CATSDRQGGGANVLTF.